This T cell receptor (beta chain) was captured in a study of vaccination and CD4 T cells after COVID-19. Study outcomes and limitations: When vaccine-specific clones from convalescent patients were examined, 304 of 307 were spike mono-reactive.

About this clonotype itself: Its antigen is not identified.

The Oncomine TCR Beta short-read assay sequenced DNA from cultured CD4+ T cells. TCRdb re-called the PCR reads with MiXCR, one entry per CDR3 protein. Here the sample spans under 4,000 distinct CDR3 sequences, about 18% being singletons. The CDR3 is 17 residues long. The J segment lost 5 bases and the V segment lost 4 bases, leaving 12 bases of the junction unmatched. Germline V CDR1 and CDR2: MNHEY, SVGAGI. Noted treatment: approximately 9-day PBMC culture with coronavirus spike peptide pools or control peptides (ViraFEST assay). First, ViraFEST expanded antigen-specific T cells with peptide pools, and next it sequenced the TCRs.

The chain uses TRBV6-5 and TRBJ1-5, with 9 bases matching TRBD1. The sequenced material came from CD4+ T cells from blood, cultured in vitro. This clonotype was sampled from a human donor who had recovered from COVID-19. In nucleotides, the CDR3 is TGTGCCAGCAGTTTCTTTTACGACAGGGGGTCGGATCAGCCCCAGCATTTT. Protein sequence: CASSFFYDRGSDQPQHF.